This T cell receptor (beta chain) was captured in a study of cytomegalovirus exposure and HLA in healthy donors. Study outcomes and limitations: The majority of TCR sequences were rare, yet some public TCRs appeared in many donors.

V lost 5 bases and J lost 3; bases outside the gene matches: 8. The CDR3 is 15 amino acids. Germline CDR1 KGHSH, CDR2 LQKENI. Using immunoSEQ multiplex PCR, the repertoire was profiled, and TCRdb retains in-frame clones only, with some absent. This sample has about 160,000 clones, with roughly 91% found just once. This clone was seen a few times. Its antigen is currently unknown. The sequencing sample was made of PBMCs. The TCR sequence derives from a woman aged 18-35 years in good health and CMV-seropositive. This rearrangement joins TRBV18 to TRBJ1-1, with TRBD1 matching 8 bases. CDR3 sequence reads: CASSSDRVRDTEAFF. The CDR3 DNA follows: TGTGCCAGCTCATCGGACAGGGTGAGGGACACTGAAGCTTTCTTT.